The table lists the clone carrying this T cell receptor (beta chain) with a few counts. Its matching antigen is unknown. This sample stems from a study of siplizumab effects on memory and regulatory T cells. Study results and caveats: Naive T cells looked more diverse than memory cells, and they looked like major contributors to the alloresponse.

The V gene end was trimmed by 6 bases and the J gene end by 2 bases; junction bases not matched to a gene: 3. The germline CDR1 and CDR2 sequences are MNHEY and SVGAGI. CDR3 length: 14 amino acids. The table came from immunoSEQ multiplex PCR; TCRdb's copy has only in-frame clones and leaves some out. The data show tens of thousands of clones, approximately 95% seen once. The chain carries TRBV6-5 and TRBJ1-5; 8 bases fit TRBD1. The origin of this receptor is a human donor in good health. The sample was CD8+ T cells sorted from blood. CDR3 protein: CASRRTGRNQPQHF. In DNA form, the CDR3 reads TGTGCCAGCAGACGGACAGGGCGCAATCAGCCCCAGCATTTT.